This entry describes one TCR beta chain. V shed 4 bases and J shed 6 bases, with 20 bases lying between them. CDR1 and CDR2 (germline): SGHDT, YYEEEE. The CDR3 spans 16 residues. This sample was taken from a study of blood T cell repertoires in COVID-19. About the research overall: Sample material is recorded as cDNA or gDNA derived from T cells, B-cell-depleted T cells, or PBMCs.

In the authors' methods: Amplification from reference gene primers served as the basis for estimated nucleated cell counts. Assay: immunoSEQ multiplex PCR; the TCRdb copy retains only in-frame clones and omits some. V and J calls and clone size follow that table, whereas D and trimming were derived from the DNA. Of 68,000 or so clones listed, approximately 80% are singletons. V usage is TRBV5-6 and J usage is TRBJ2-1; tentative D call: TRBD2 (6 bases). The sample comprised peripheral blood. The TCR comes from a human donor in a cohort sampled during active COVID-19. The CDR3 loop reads CASSSIRGGRANEQFF. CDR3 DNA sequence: TGTGCCAGCAGCAGTATACGGGGAGGAAGGGCCAATGAGCAGTTCTTC.